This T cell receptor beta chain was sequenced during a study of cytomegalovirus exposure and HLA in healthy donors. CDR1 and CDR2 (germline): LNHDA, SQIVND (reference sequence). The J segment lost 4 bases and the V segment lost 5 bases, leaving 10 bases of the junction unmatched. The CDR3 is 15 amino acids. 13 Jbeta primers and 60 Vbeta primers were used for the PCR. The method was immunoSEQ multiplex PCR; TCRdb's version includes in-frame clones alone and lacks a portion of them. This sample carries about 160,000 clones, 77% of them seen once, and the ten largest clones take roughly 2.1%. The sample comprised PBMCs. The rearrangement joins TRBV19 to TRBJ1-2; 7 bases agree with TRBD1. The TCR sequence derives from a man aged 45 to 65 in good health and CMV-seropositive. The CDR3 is CASSPRQGLGYGYTF. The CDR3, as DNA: TGTGCCAGTAGTCCCCGACAGGGATTGGGCTATGGCTACACCTTC.